This T cell receptor (beta chain) came from a study of control samples from healthy donors and cancer patients. There are 15 residues in the CDR3. CDR1 MNHEY and CDR2 SMNVEV come from the germline V gene (reference sequence). The V end was cut by 5 bases, the J end by 1 base, with 14 bases between. The repertoire was sequenced with immunoSEQ multiplex PCR; TCRdb's copy has only in-frame clones and lacks some. The sample lists 150,000 to 200,000 clones, approximately 90% seen once, with roughly 0.7% in the top ten. The chain combines TRBV27 with TRBJ1-1; a possible D gene is TRBD1 (6 bases). This receptor was obtained from a woman aged 25 to 39 in good health. Sample: blood. The CDR3: CASSPWGGANTEAFF. The CDR3 nucleotides read TGTGCCAGCAGTCCCTGGGGGGGGGCGAACACTGAAGCTTTCTTT.